The source of this TCR beta chain is a study of cytomegalovirus exposure and HLA in healthy donors (dated by TCRdb to 2015 to 2018). In the study overall: According to an earlier analysis of 587 of the donors, some 180 million T cells yielded over 100 million unique TCR beta sequences and around 280 Gb of sequence data. A later genetic analysis used genome-wide SNP genotypes for 398 of the 666 donors, treating that subset as a discovery cohort. Four to six DR-DQ haplotypes were handled as single units for association and clustering because linkage in the cohort was strong. Of the 350 to 450 genotyped donors, roughly 85% fell in the genetic ancestry cluster associated with self-reported Caucasian donors. The study used immunosequencing to profile the T cell repertoires of 666 subjects and linked those repertoires to cytomegalovirus serostatus. Among about 400 genotyped donors of the cohort, an average of roughly 230,000 unique TCR beta nucleotide sequences was sequenced per donor, of which 15% to 20% were non-productive. The aim of the study was to test whether cataloging public T cell receptors could identify signatures of past pathogen exposure. An early release that covered fewer than 750 HLA-typed donors contained approximately 300 gigabases of sequencing data and about 84 million unique TCR sequences. Class I and class II HLA loci were covered by the typing at four-digit resolution. To study patterns of TCR occurrence, a later analysis re-analyzed previously published TCR beta repertoires from 500 to 850 donors and added high-resolution HLA genotyping. To predict cytomegalovirus infection status, the study brought together high-throughput TCR immunosequencing, statistical association of individual TCRs with disease status, and machine learning. A separate validation cohort of some 130 different subjects was used in addition to the roughly 670-subject first cohort. All discovery cohort repertoires had been generated on a single sequencing platform. The later analysis used no new phenotypic data to find candidate immune exposures, relying instead on TCR beta sequences and their occurrence across donors. Donor age, sex, ethnicity and CMV serostatus were compiled together with the repertoire data. An earlier analysis of several hundred of the donors applied high-throughput TCR beta sequencing to assess whether each TCR beta V gene segment acted as functional or pseudogenic. The number of donors typed differed by locus, with roughly 629-640 for A, B, C, DRB1 and DQB1, 522 for DQA1, 600 to 610 for DPA1, and roughly 450 for DPB1. The investigation overall reported the following: An association between a missense DCLRE1C variant and V-gene and J-gene trimming of TCR beta chains was found in a later genetic analysis and replicated in an independent cohort. Most CMV-associated TCR beta chains appeared to be HLA-restricted in a later analysis, and the HLA associations seemed to be driven largely by CMV exposure. A later analysis found that HLA-associated TCR beta chains were more clonally expanded and had lower generation probabilities than equally common non-associated chains. Broadly in line with IMGT annotations, most TCR beta V segments showed up in productive rearrangements about 87% or about 30% of the time in an earlier analysis of several hundred of the donors. In this cohort, only TCR beta chains were sequenced, and detectable features were limited by the absence of alpha or paired-chain data. Sequencing depth was assumed to be roughly uniform across donors in the presence/absence analyses, though that assumption may not hold. Linkage disequilibrium might explain the correlated functional status among segregating V segments, but an unknown experimental factor could not be excluded. Some IMGT-functional V segments, including TRBV6-2 and TRBV6-3, could not be distinguished by the 87-base-pair reads and were therefore excluded. According to a later genetic analysis, donors in an Asian-associated ancestry cluster had fewer N-insertions in productive TCRs than the approximately 700-donor mean. A later analysis associated about 17,000 TCR beta sequences with specific HLA alleles at a false discovery rate of 0.05. Over 15 rarely observed V segments, including chromosome 9 orphons, were excluded from the earlier analysis of approximately 600 of the donors because counts were too low. While some public TCRs were present in many individuals, most TCR sequences turned up only very rarely across donors. A cluster of highly shared sequence variants was judged likely to be a technical artifact of the sequencing pipeline. Because some donors lacked HLA typing at each locus, the association tests relied only on the typed subset. A later analysis reported that several top co-occurrence clusters appeared linked to parvovirus B19, influenza, CMV and Epstein-Barr virus. In a later analysis, the rate of TCR association differed among HLA loci, with DRB1 alleles having the most associated TCRs and HLA-C alleles having the fewest. In vitro tests confirmed that a few of the cytomegalovirus-associated TCR beta chains recognize cytomegalovirus antigens. It was suggested by the authors that the approach could potentially be generalized to other disease states and immunological phenotypes. A further reported finding was that TCR beta sequences accurately predicted the HLA-A and HLA-B alleles for most subjects in the first cohort. Assigning TCR associations to individual alleles was difficult when HLA alleles, especially DR and DQ, strongly co-occurred. In both the original and validation cohorts, the classifier was reported to diagnose cytomegalovirus status with high specificity and sensitivity. A total of around 150 TCR beta chains were listed by the study as associated with cytomegalovirus. CMV serostatus was the only immune exposure information available for the cohort.

From cysteine to phenylalanine, the CDR3 is 13 amino acids long. The kept DNA is CDR3 alone, 39 bases in frame from the first base. The germline V gene encodes CDR1 MDHEN and CDR2 SYDVKM. V is reduced by 7 bases and J by 7 bases, leaving a spacing of 14 bases between them. Library generation was performed with the immunoSEQ multiplex PCR assay. The multiplex PCR relied on a mix of 60 forward primers for TCR Vbeta segments and 13 reverse primers for TCR Jbeta segments. A multiplex PCR assay on genomic DNA amplified the CDR3 region of rearranged TCR beta genes. The Illumina HiSeq System was used to sequence the amplified TCR beta libraries as 87-base-pair reads. The original methods were these. Across the 666 repertoires, a later analysis counted roughly 77 million unique TCR beta chains, about 10 million of which were shared by at least two donors. To remove PCR and sequencing errors, raw reads were error-corrected and collapsed into unique sequences using a nearest-neighbor algorithm that merged closely related sequences. Alignment of CDR3 sequences to IMGT reference sequences was used to assign V, D and J gene segments. For a sequence to be retained, a match of at least six nucleotides to both a V gene segment and a J gene segment was required. Rearrangements were called productive when the CDR3 lacked stop codons and stayed in frame with V and J; all others were non-productive. CDR3 was defined by IMGT convention, running from the second conserved V-encoded cysteine to the conserved J-encoded phenylalanine. The earlier analysis of roughly 590 of the donors excluded any sequence lacking an unambiguous match to a single V gene segment. An earlier analysis of around 600 of the donors classified V segments as functional when productive rearrangements were above 56.7% and as segregating when the standard deviation between donors was above 5%. To diagnose cytomegalovirus status from the catalog of TCR beta chain sequences, a statistical classification framework was built. In a later analysis, V and J genes were assigned by comparing TCR nucleotide sequences against IMGT/GENE-DB human TR gene sequences. Using the TCRdist pipeline, a later analysis assigned CDR3 sequences along with most-parsimonious VDJ recombination scenarios. In a later analysis, every TCR beta chain was defined by the combination of its CDR3 amino acid sequence and its V-gene family, and reads without a unique V-gene family were dropped. As a way to deal with suspected cross-contamination and a sequencing artifact, a later analysis dropped 592 nucleotide sequences that were highly shared and had low generation probability. In a later analysis, a clonal expansion index for each public chain was calculated from normalized within-repertoire ranks of inferred template counts. A later analysis computed generation probabilities with a VDJ recombination model fitted to out-of-frame rearrangements, and checked the results against IGoR. In a later analysis, TCR-TCR, TCR-HLA and TCR-CMV co-occurrence was scored with hypergeometric tests, and a repertoire-size bias correction was applied to TCR pairs. False discovery rates were estimated in a later analysis by permuting HLA or CMV assignments 20 times. In a later analysis, co-occurring TCRs were grouped using DBSCAN, and TCRdist sequence similarity was added for clustering within HLA-allele-positive subsets. For co-occurrence clustering, repertoires with fewer than 30,000 or more than 120,000 public chains were excluded, along with five or six repertoires with anomalous nucleotide sharing. The table was pulled from immuneACCESS by TCRdb, which kept in-frame rearrangements only. Such tables lose some clones; where checked, under half of the loss comes from unresolved V genes, and the rest has no known cause. D and trimming come from the DNA, and the V and J calls and clone size come from that table. The sample table records 100,000 to 150,000 clones; approximately 81% of these occur just once. The ten most abundant clones make up about 0.74% of the sample.

This clone has a single count. Its antigen has not been determined. Per-base quality was not reported, and no clone a single base away is much larger than it. The cohort was made up of 666 healthy bone marrow donors. Cohort members were all nominally healthy when sampled, although unrecorded immune exposures were likely present. The donor was CMV seronegative and was included in the group of over 300 seronegative cohort members. Every donor gave a peripheral blood sample, and the peripheral blood mononuclear cells from that sample were used for TCR beta sequencing. The Qiagen DNeasy Blood Extraction Kit was used to extract genomic DNA from the blood cell samples.

The rearrangement combines TRBV28 with TRBJ2-1; a tentative D match to TRBD2 spans 5 bases. The sample comprised PBMCs. The origin of this receptor is a man between 18 and 29 years old in good health and CMV-seronegative. The CDR3 has the sequence CASIGLGRNEQFF. In nucleotides, the sequence is TGTGCCAGCATAGGACTCGGAAGGAATGAGCAGTTCTTC.